Described below is a single TCR beta chain sequence and its context. Its specificity is not known. Trimming cost V 8 bases and J 1 base, with 14 bases left between them. This CDR3 region has 15 residues. Germline lookup yields CDR1 MNHEY and CDR2 SMNVEV (reference sequence). This sample was included in a study of blood T cells in healthy people across ages. Study-wide points: Estimated diversity across one million T cells was deemed an underestimate. A roughly linear fall in TCR beta diversity per million T cells was seen with increasing age.

The second PCR ran roughly 6 to 11 cycles with a sample-barcoded 5' primer and J-beta primers. Any given sample supplied a minimum of 3 million CDR3-containing paired-end reads. Each CDR3 protein is one row after TCRdb ran MiXCR on the 5' RACE reads. The data show 1,100,000 or so distinct CDR3 sequences, with 40% to 50% seen just once and about 20% held by the top ten. The sequence came from a woman aged 55-70 years in good health. The V call is TRBV27, the J call TRBJ2-2; D gene ambiguous. The sequencing input was blood. Here the CDR3 DNA reads TGTGCCAGCTTGTCGCGAACCAAGAACACCGGGGAGCTGTTTTTT. Translation gives CASLSRTKNTGELFF.